The present T cell receptor (beta chain) was sequenced within a study of blood T cell repertoires in COVID-19. Study overall: Acute-phase and convalescent COVID-19 samples originated in the United States, Italy and Spain. Nucleic acid was either cDNA or gDNA, and it came from T cells, B-cell-depleted T cells, or PBMCs.

This CDR3 is built from 14 residues. Between the trimmed V and J ends, which lost 6 bases and 3 bases, there was a span of 14 bases. CDR1 is MNHEY and CDR2 is SVGAGI in the germline V gene. TCRdb's copy holds only in-frame clones and misses some; the assay was immunoSEQ multiplex PCR. The sample contains about 24,000 clones, roughly nine tenths of which appear only once. The TCR sequence derives from a woman aged 70-85 years with active COVID-19. Sample: peripheral blood. The chain links TRBV6-5 to TRBJ1-2; the D gene is possibly TRBD1 (6 bases). The CDR3 region is CASRLVDSDYGYTF. CDR3 nucleotide sequence: TGTGCCAGCAGACTAGTGGACAGCGACTATGGCTACACCTTC.